A selection of T cell receptor beta chains follows, all from one sample in a study of cytomegalovirus exposure and HLA in healthy donors. Generated by immunoSEQ multiplex PCR, the TCRdb table keeps only in-frame clones and is missing some. The table shows fewer than 120,000 clones, with around three quarters occurring only once. Material for sequencing was PBMCs. These TCRs come from a woman aged 25 to 45 in good health and CMV-seronegative. CDR3s include the opening cysteine and the closing phenylalanine or tryptophan. D genes are given only for firm matches. Clone sizes are given selectively: once, few, many, or a class where the clone is expanded.

NA	TRBV4-3	TRBD2	TRBJ2-3	CASSPEGTSASTDTQYF	TGCGCCAGCAGCCCAGAGGGAACTAGCGCAAGCACAGATACGCAGTATTTT
NA	TRBV5-1	NA	TRBJ2-2	CASRRTEANTGELFF	TGCGCCAGCAGGCGGACAGAAGCTAACACCGGGGAGCTGTTTTTT
NA	TRBV4-2	TRBD2	TRBJ2-5	CASSPASGQGEETQYF	TGTGCCAGCAGCCCTGCTAGCGGCCAGGGAGAAGAGACCCAGTACTTC
NA	TRBV7-2	NA	TRBJ1-4	CASSLAVFGVAGKGKLFF	TGTGCCAGCAGCTTAGCAGTATTTGGCGTGGCAGGGAAGGGAAAACTGTTTTTT
NA	TRBV28	NA	TRBJ2-7	CASSLYVQQSYEQYF	TGTGCCAGCAGTTTATACGTACAGCAGTCCTACGAGCAGTACTTC
NA	TRBV7-6	NA	TRBJ1-1	CASSYNIDTEAFF	TGTGCCAGCAGCTATAATATCGACACTGAAGCTTTCTTT
NA	TRBV13	TRBD2	TRBJ2-1	CASSESGTSHNEQFF	TGTGCCAGCAGCGAAAGCGGGACTAGCCACAATGAGCAGTTCTTC
NA	TRBV25-1	NA	TRBJ2-5	CASSDLSLEETQYF	TGTGCCAGCAGTGATCTCTCCCTGGAGGAGACCCAGTACTTC
NA	TRBV7-2	TRBD1	TRBJ1-1	CASSPGQGWTEAFF	TGTGCCAGCAGCCCAGGACAGGGCTGGACTGAAGCTTTCTTT
NA	TRBV7-3	NA	TRBJ2-3	CASSLQGLEADTQYF	TGTGCCAGCAGCTTACAGGGCCTCGAAGCAGATACGCAGTATTTT
NA	TRBV25-1	NA	TRBJ1-6	CASTWGADNSPLHF	TGTGCCAGCACCTGGGGAGCCGATAATTCACCCCTCCACTTT
NA	TRBV10-2	NA	TRBJ2-3	CASSESIALTDTQYF	TGCGCCAGCAGTGAGTCAATAGCTCTCACAGATACGCAGTATTTT
once	TRBV6-7	NA	TRBJ1-2	CASRRWGLLNYGYTF	TGTGCCAGCAGGCGTTGGGGGCTTCTTAACTATGGCTACACCTTC
NA	TRBV4-1	TRBD2	TRBJ2-1	CASSQDEAVAGESRFF	TGCGCCAGCAGCCAAGATGAGGCGGTAGCGGGAGAGTCGCGGTTCTTC
NA	TRBV11-2	NA	TRBJ1-1	CASSIYRLNTEAFF	TGTGCCAGCAGCATATATAGATTAAACACTGAAGCTTTCTTT
few	TRBV7-8	TRBD2	TRBJ2-5	CASSNGASGRREETQYF	TGTGCCAGCAGCAACGGGGCTAGCGGGAGAAGGGAGGAGACCCAGTACTTC
NA	TRBV4-2	TRBD1	TRBJ1-5	CASSQEGGLGGESNQPQHF	TGTGCCAGCAGCCAAGAGGGTGGTTTAGGGGGCGAAAGCAATCAGCCCCAGCATTTT
NA	TRBV4-2	TRBD2	TRBJ2-1	CASTSSGGALSSYNEQFF	TGTGCCAGCACCTCTAGCGGGGGGGCGTTGAGCTCCTACAATGAGCAGTTCTTC
NA	TRBV29-1	TRBD1	TRBJ2-5	CSVDALGTLPGTGVETQYF	TGCAGCGTTGACGCCTTAGGCACCCTTCCCGGGACAGGGGTCGAGACCCAGTACTTC
once	TRBV28	TRBD1	TRBJ1-6	CASGSGTDNSPLHF	TGTGCCAGCGGGTCCGGGACAGATAATTCACCCCTCCACTTT
few	TRBV30	NA	TRBJ2-7	CAYRESSYEQYF	TGTGCCTACAGGGAAAGCTCCTACGAGCAGTACTTC
NA	TRBV7-9	NA	TRBJ1-4	CASSSGRGLPNEKLFF	TGTGCCAGCAGCTCCGGCAGGGGTTTGCCTAATGAAAAACTGTTTTTT
NA	TRBV7-9	TRBD1	TRBJ1-3	CASSWPGQGNSGNTIYF	TGTGCCAGCAGCTGGCCGGGACAGGGGAACTCTGGAAACACCATATATTTT
NA	TRBV6-1	TRBD2	TRBJ2-3	CASSEASGGPDTQYF	TGTGCCAGCAGTGAAGCTAGCGGGGGGCCAGATACGCAGTATTTT
NA	TRBV30	TRBD1	TRBJ2-3	CAWRGTGPFKSTDTQYF	TGTGCCTGGAGAGGGACAGGGCCTTTCAAAAGCACAGATACGCAGTATTTT
NA	TRBV10-3	NA	TRBJ2-7	CAISEGTLYEQYF	TGTGCCATCAGTGAGGGGACACTCTACGAGCAGTACTTC
NA	TRBV19	TRBD1	TRBJ1-5	CASRDRGNQPQHF	TGTGCCAGTAGGGACAGGGGCAATCAGCCCCAGCATTTT
NA	TRBV4-1	NA	TRBJ1-1	CASSQVAPIRQMNTEAFF	TGCGCCAGCAGCCAAGTGGCCCCAATACGACAGATGAACACTGAAGCTTTCTTT
NA	TRBV5-1	TRBD1	TRBJ2-1	CASSLAFGQGGNEQFF	TGCGCCAGCAGCTTGGCCTTCGGACAGGGGGGCAATGAGCAGTTCTTC
NA	TRBV30	TRBD2	TRBJ2-7	CAWSPRTSNEQYF	TGTGCCTGGAGTCCACGGACTAGCAACGAGCAGTACTTC
NA	TRBV19	NA	TRBJ2-7	CASSMMRGYYEQYF	TGTGCCAGTAGTATGATGAGGGGGTACTACGAGCAGTACTTC
NA	TRBV27	NA	TRBJ1-1	CASRRPGDTEAFF	TGTGCCAGCAGGCGTCCGGGGGACACTGAAGCTTTCTTT
NA	TRBV7-6	TRBD2	TRBJ2-1	CASRPPGLANEQFF	TGTGCCAGCAGGCCTCCGGGACTAGCGAATGAGCAGTTCTTC
NA	TRBV6-6	NA	TRBJ2-7	CASSRTSSSYEQYF	TGTGCCAGCAGCCGGACATCGAGCTCCTACGAGCAGTACTTC
NA	TRBV12-5	NA	TRBJ2-1	CASGLGQPGFF	TGTGCTAGTGGTTTGGGACAGCCCGGGTTCTTC
NA	TRBV5-1	TRBD2	TRBJ2-3	CASSVSGGAGTDTQYF	TGCGCCAGCAGCGTAAGCGGGGGGGCGGGCACAGATACGCAGTATTTT
few	TRBV27	NA	TRBJ2-1	CATQGYGNEQFF	TGTGCGACGCAGGGCTACGGCAATGAGCAGTTCTTC
NA	TRBV30	NA	TRBJ2-7	CASYGTGRREQYF	TGTGCCAGTTACGGCACAGGGCGTCGCGAGCAGTACTTC
NA	TRBV7-9	NA	TRBJ1-2	CASSAPGRTASPSSYGYTF	TGTGCCAGCAGCGCTCCGGGACGGACAGCTTCTCCTTCCTCTTATGGCTACACCTTC
NA	TRBV18	NA	TRBJ2-5	CASSPLSGFQETQYF	TGTGCCAGCTCACCCCTGTCGGGGTTCCAAGAGACCCAGTACTTC
NA	TRBV9	NA	TRBJ1-1	CASSVASERDTEAFF	TGTGCCAGCAGCGTAGCCAGCGAGAGGGACACTGAAGCTTTCTTT
few	TRBV29-1	NA	TRBJ2-7	CSVEQGGNEQYF	TGCAGCGTTGAACAGGGAGGCAACGAGCAGTACTTC
once	TRBV29-1	NA	TRBJ1-1	CSVRRGPNTEAFF	TGCAGCGTTAGGCGGGGGCCGAACACTGAAGCTTTCTTT
NA	TRBV28	NA	TRBJ2-7	CASSFSRVTYEQYF	TGTGCCAGCAGTTTTTCCAGGGTGACCTACGAGCAGTACTTC
few	TRBV9	TRBD1	TRBJ1-4	CASSFGTATNEKLFF	TGTGCCAGCAGCTTTGGGACAGCAACTAATGAAAAACTGTTTTTT
NA	TRBV4-1	NA	TRBJ2-7	CASSQGLVYEQYF	TGCGCCAGCAGCCAAGGACTAGTCTACGAGCAGTACTTC
NA	TRBV7-9	TRBD1	TRBJ2-5	CASSLGRGIQETQYF	TGTGCCAGCAGCTTGGGCAGGGGGATCCAAGAGACCCAGTACTTC
few	TRBV2	NA	TRBJ2-7	CASSEGSGGSYEQYF	TGTGCCAGCAGTGAAGGAAGTGGAGGCAGCTACGAGCAGTACTTC
NA	TRBV28	NA	TRBJ1-2	CASTGPGLRAREDGYTF	TGTGCCAGCACCGGTCCGGGGCTCAGAGCCCGGGAGGATGGCTACACCTTC
NA	TRBV14	NA	TRBJ2-1	CASSRVTASQQEQFF	TGTGCCAGCAGCCGAGTGACAGCGTCACAGCAGGAGCAGTTCTTC
NA	TRBV30	TRBD1	TRBJ1-6	CAWSAGTGNFVVSNNSPLHF	TGTGCCTGGAGTGCCGGGACAGGGAATTTTGTAGTTTCTAATAATTCACCCCTCCACTTT
NA	TRBV30	NA	TRBJ2-7	CAWSTLSRRASYEQYF	TGTGCCTGGAGTACCCTTAGTAGGAGGGCCTCCTACGAGCAGTACTTC
NA	TRBV5-6	TRBD2	TRBJ2-1	CATSTGLAVDNEQFF	TGTGCCACCAGCACGGGACTAGCGGTAGACAATGAGCAGTTCTTC
NA	TRBV28	TRBD2	TRBJ2-1	CASRPSGSSYNEQFF	TGTGCCAGCAGACCGAGCGGGAGCTCCTACAATGAGCAGTTCTTC
NA	TRBV28	NA	TRBJ2-5	CASSYDREETQYF	TGTGCCAGCAGTTATGACAGAGAAGAGACCCAGTACTTC
NA	TRBV7-9	TRBD1	TRBJ1-1	CASSPQSRGQGNTEAFF	TGTGCCAGCAGCCCCCAATCCCGAGGACAGGGGAACACTGAAGCTTTCTTT
NA	TRBV13	NA	TRBJ2-7	CASGIQGLNEQYF	TGTGCCAGCGGGATACAGGGTCTGAACGAGCAGTACTTC
NA	TRBV27	TRBD2	TRBJ2-2	CASSPAAGSGRTGELFF	TGTGCCAGCTCCCCCGCCGCGGGTAGCGGGAGGACCGGGGAGCTGTTTTTT